The rows below give T cell receptor beta chains drawn from one sample of a study of T cells in Graves' hyperthyroidism and ophthalmopathy. Each CDR3 protein is one row after TCRdb ran MiXCR on the multiplex PCR reads. Of 350,000 or so distinct CDR3 sequences listed, roughly 18% are singletons. Sequencing was done on a sample of blood. The receptors come from a woman aged 40 to 55 with Graves' ophthalmopathy. Both conserved end residues are part of each CDR3. A D gene is named only where the DNA matches it firmly. Clone sizes are given selectively: once, few, many, or a class where the clone is expanded.

v_gene	d_gene	abundance	j_gene	CDR3nt	CDR3aa
TRBV20-1	NA	many	TRBJ2-7	TGCAGTGCTAGCCAAAACGGGGACGAGCAGTACTTC	CSASQNGDEQYF
TRBV3-1	NA	NA	TRBJ2-7	TGTGCCAGCAGCCAAGATGCTCTCTCCTACGAGCAGTACTTC	CASSQDALSYEQYF
TRBV11-3	NA	many	TRBJ2-7	TGTGCCAGCAGCTTAGACTCTGACAGTTCCTACGAGCAGTACTTC	CASSLDSDSSYEQYF
TRBV6-5	NA	many	TRBJ1-2	TGTGCCAGCAGTTACTCACACGGGACTGGCTACACCTTC	CASSYSHGTGYTF
TRBV13	TRBD1	many	TRBJ1-5	TGTGCCAGCAGCTCCGGGACAGGGTACAATCAGCCCCAGCATTTT	CASSSGTGYNQPQHF
TRBV24-1	NA	many	TRBJ2-7	TGTGCCACCAGTGATCCGAACAGCGCCTACTACGAGCAGTACTTC	CATSDPNSAYYEQYF
TRBV9	TRBD2	many	TRBJ2-5	TGTGCCAGCAGCGTAGGTTTGAGGGCTAGCGGGCACCAAGAGACCCAGTACTTC	CASSVGLRASGHQETQYF
TRBV5-4	TRBD2	many	TRBJ2-1	TGTGCCAGCAGGCGGGGACTAGCACCCTCGAATGAGCAGTTCTTC	CASRRGLAPSNEQFF
TRBV28	TRBD2	many	TRBJ2-7	TGTGCCAGCAGTCCTAGCGGGAGACCTCTGGGAGAGCAGTACTTC	CASSPSGRPLGEQYF
TRBV28	NA	many	TRBJ1-5	TGTGCCAGCAGCTATACTGGGAATCAGCCCCAGCATTTT	CASSYTGNQPQHF
TRBV10-2	TRBD2	many	TRBJ2-3	TGCGCCAGCAGTGAAGCAGGGACTAGCGGGAGGGAGCCGCAGTATTTT	CASSEAGTSGREPQYF
TRBV4-1	NA	many	TRBJ2-7	TGCGCCAGCAGCCAAGTCGGAGGAAGTTACGAGCAGTACTTC	CASSQVGGSYEQYF
TRBV27	NA	many	TRBJ2-7	TGTGCCAGCAGTGTGTACTACGGCTACGAGCAGTACTTC	CASSVYYGYEQYF
TRBV2	TRBD1	many	TRBJ2-6	TGTGCCAGCAGTGAATGGGGGACAGCCAGCTCTGGGGCCAACGTCCTGACTTTC	CASSEWGTASSGANVLTF
TRBV12-3/TRBV12-4	NA	few	TRBJ2-4	TGTGCCAGCAGTACCAGGGGGGGGGCCAAAAACATTCAGTACTTC	CASSTRGGAKNIQYF
TRBV6-5	NA	many	TRBJ1-5	TGTGCCAGCAGTTACTCGACTCAGCCCCAGCATTTT	CASSYSTQPQHF
TRBV29-1	NA	many	TRBJ2-5	TGCAGCATTCGTCTAGTAGTAGTTGAAGAGACCCAGTACTTC	CSIRLVVVEETQYF
TRBV12-3/TRBV12-4	TRBD1	many	TRBJ2-7	TGTGCCAGCAGTTTGCGGCAGGGGGCCTACGAGCAGTACTTC	CASSLRQGAYEQYF
TRBV27	TRBD1	many	TRBJ1-5	TGTGCCAGCAGTCACTCAGGGGGCGGTGGACAGCCCCAGCATTTT	CASSHSGGGGQPQHF
TRBV19	TRBD2	many	TRBJ2-2	TGTGCCAGTGGATGGCGGGAGGCCGACACCGGGGAGCTGTTTTTT	CASGWREADTGELFF
TRBV20-1	NA	NA	TRBJ2-7	TGCAGTGCTACAGACAAGACTAGAAGCTCCTACGAGCAGTACTTC	CSATDKTRSSYEQYF
TRBV29-1	TRBD2	many	TRBJ2-2	TGCAGCGTTGAGGCGCCGGGAGGGACTACCGGGGAGCTGTTTTTT	CSVEAPGGTTGELFF